This T cell receptor (beta chain) appears in the sequencing data of a study of T cell responses to AZD1222 COVID-19 vaccine. Study observations and caveats: Seropositive AZD1222 recipients at baseline numbered only five or six. A mostly white British donor set with more females was recruited, and clonal diversity was possibly underestimated.

V lost 5 bases to trimming and J lost 6 bases, with 11 bases between them. The CDR3 has 12 residues. Germline values: CDR1 LNHDA, CDR2 SQIVND (reference sequence). This table comes from immunoSEQ multiplex PCR, and its TCRdb copy is limited to in-frame clones, with some not included. Among about 120,000 clones, around 92% were seen once, and the ten largest hold 14%. In the case of this clone: Its antigen is undetermined.

The J gene is TRBJ2-7, the V gene TRBV19; D call uncertain. The sample in question was peripheral blood, obtained on day 0 of AZD1222 vaccination. The clonotype was recovered from an adult in good health. The CDR3 spells CASSAPLGEQYF. The CDR3 bases are TGTGCCAGTAGTGCCCCCCTGGGCGAGCAGTACTTC.